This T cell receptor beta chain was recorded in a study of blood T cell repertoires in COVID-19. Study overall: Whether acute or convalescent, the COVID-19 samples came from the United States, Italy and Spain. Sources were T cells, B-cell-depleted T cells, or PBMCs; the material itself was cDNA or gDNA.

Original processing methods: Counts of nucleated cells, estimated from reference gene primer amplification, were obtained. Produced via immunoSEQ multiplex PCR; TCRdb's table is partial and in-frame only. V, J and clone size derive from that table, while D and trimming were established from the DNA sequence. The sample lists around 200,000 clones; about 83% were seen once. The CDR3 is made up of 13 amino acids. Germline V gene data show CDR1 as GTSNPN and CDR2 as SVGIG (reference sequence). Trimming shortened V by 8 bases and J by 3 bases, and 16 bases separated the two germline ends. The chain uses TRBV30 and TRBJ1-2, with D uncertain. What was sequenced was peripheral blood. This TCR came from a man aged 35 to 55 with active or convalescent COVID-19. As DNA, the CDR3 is TGTGCCGGGGAGGAGGGTTTGCACTATGGCTACACCTTC. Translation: CAGEEGLHYGYTF. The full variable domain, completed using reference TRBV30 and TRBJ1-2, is SQTIHQWPATLVQPVGSPLSLECTVEGTSNPNLYWYRQAAGRGLQLLFYSVGIGQISSEVPQNLSASRPQDRQFILSSKKLLLSDSGFYLCAGEEGLHYGYTFGSGTRLTVV.